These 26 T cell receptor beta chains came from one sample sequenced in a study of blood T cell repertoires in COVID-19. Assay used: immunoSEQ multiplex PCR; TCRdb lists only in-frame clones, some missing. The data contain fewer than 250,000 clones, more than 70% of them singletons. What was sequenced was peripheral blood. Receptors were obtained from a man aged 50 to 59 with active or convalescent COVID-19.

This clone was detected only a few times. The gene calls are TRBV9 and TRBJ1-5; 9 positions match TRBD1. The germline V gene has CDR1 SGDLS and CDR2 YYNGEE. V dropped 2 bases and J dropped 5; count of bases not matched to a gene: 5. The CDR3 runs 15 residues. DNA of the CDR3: TGTGCCAGCAGCGTTGGGACAGGGCACTATCAGCCCCAGCATTTT. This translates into CASSVGTGHYQPQHF.

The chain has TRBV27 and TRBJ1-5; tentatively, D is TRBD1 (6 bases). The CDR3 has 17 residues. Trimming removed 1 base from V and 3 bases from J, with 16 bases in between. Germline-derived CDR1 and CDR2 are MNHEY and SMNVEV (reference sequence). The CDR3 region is CASSLFSTGSYNQPQHF. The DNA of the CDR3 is TGTGCCAGCAGTTTATTCTCGACAGGTAGTTACAATCAGCCCCAGCATTTT.

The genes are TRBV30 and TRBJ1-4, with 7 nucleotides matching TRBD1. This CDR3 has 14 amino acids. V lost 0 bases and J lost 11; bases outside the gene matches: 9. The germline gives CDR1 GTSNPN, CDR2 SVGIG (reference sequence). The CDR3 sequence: CAWSVRGRVGKLFF. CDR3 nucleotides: TGTGCCTGGAGTGTGAGGGGGCGTGTGGGGAAACTGTTTTTT. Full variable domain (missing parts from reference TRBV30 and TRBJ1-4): SQTIHQWPATLVQPVGSPLSLECTVEGTSNPNLYWYRQAAGRGLQLLFYSVGIGQISSEVPQNLSASRPQDRQFILSSKKLLLSDSGFYLCAWSVRGRVGKLFFGSGTQLSVL.

CDR3 protein: CASRSGTFNEQFF. The DNA for the CDR3 is TGCGCCAGCAGGAGCGGGACATTCAATGAGCAGTTCTTC. The chain combines TRBV5-1 with TRBJ2-1, with D maybe TRBD2 (7 bases). The germline CDR1 and CDR2 sequences are SGHRS and YFSETQ. Trimming took off 5 bases at V and 6 bases at J, with 12 bases between the two ends. The CDR3 spans 13 residues.

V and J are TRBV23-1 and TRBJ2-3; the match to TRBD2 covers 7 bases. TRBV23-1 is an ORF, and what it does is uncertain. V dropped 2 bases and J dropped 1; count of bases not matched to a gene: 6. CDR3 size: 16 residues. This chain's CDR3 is CASSQGQRGCTDTQYF. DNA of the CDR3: TGCGCCAGCAGTCAAGGGCAGCGGGGATGCACAGATACGCAGTATTTT.

The CDR3 sequence is CASSFRDTGGKAFF. As DNA, the CDR3 is TGTGCCAGCAGCTTCAGAGATACAGGGGGCAAAGCTTTCTTT. The V gene is TRBV7-9, the J gene TRBJ1-1; 9 positions agree with TRBD1. The CDR3 is made up of 14 amino acids. Looked up from germline, CDR1 is SEHNR and CDR2 is FQNEAQ (reference sequence). The trim removed 3 bases at V and 9 bases at J, leaving 8 bases unmatched. The whole variable domain, filled in from reference TRBV7-9 and TRBJ1-1, reads DTGVSQNPRHKITKRGQNVTFRCDPISEHNRLYWYRQTLGQGPEFLTYFQNEAQLEKSRLLSDRFSAERPKGSFSTLEIQRTEQGDSAMYLCASSFRDTGGKAFFGQGTRLTVV.

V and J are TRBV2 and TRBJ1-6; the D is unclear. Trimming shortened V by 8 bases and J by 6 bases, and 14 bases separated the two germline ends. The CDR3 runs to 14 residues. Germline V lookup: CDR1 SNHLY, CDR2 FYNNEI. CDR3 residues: CASGRTETNSPLHF. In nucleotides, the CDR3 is TGTGCCAGCGGTCGGACTGAGACTAATTCACCCCTCCACTTT.

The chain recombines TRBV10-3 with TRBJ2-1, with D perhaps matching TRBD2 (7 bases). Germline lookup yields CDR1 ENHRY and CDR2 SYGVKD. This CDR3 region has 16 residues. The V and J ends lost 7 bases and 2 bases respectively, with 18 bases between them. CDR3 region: CAINSQPGGPYNEQFF. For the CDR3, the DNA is TGTGCCATCAACTCCCAACCGGGGGGCCCCTACAATGAGCAGTTCTTC.

DNA for the CDR3: TGCGCCAGCAGCCCCTGGGCAGGGTCCGGCTACACCTTC. Protein sequence: CASSPWAGSGYTF. This chain links TRBV5-1 with TRBJ1-2, with D possibly matching TRBD1 (5 bases). Germline V gene lookup returns CDR1 SGHRS and CDR2 YFSETQ. This CDR3 has 13 amino acids. Deletions cut 4 bases from V and 8 bases from J, with 15 bases between.

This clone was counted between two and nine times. The CDR3 nucleotides read TGTGCCAGCAGCTTGGGGACTAGCGGGAGGGGCCCGCAGTATTTT. Its translation is CASSLGTSGRGPQYF. This chain links TRBV11-2 with TRBJ2-3, with 16 bases fitting TRBD2. The V gene end was trimmed by 3 bases and the J gene end by 10 bases; junction bases not matched to a gene: 4. Germline CDR1 is SGHAT and CDR2 is FQNNGV. The CDR3 consists of 15 residues. The full variable domain, its missing parts supplied by reference TRBV11-2 and TRBJ2-3, is EAGVAQSPRYKIIEKRQSVAFWCNPISGHATLYWYQQILGQGPKLLIQFQNNGVVDDSQLPKDRFSAERLKGVDSTLKIQPAKLEDSAVYLCASSLGTSGRGPQYFGPGTRLTVL.

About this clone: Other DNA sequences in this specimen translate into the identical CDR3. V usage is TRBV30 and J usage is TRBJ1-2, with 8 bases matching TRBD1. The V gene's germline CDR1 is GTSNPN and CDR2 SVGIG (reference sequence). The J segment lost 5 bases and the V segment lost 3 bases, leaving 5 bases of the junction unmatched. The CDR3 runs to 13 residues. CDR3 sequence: CAWRDRASYGYTF. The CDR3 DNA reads TGTGCCTGGAGGGACAGGGCATCTTATGGCTACACCTTC.

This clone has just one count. CDR3 amino acids: CASSYAGLGPGYEAFF. As DNA, the CDR3 is TGTGCCAGCAGTTACGCCGGCTTGGGGCCCGGGTATGAAGCTTTCTTT. The rearrangement joins TRBV6-2 or TRBV6-3 to TRBJ1-1; D is possibly TRBD1 (5 bases). CDR1 is MNHEY and CDR2 is SVGEGT in the germline V gene. This CDR3 is 16 amino acids long. V lost 2 bases to trimming and J lost 7 bases, with 20 bases between them.

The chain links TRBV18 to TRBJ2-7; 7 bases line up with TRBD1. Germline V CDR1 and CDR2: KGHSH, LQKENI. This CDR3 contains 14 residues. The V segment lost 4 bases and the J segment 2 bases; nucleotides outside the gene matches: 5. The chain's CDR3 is CASSRTGQTYEQYF. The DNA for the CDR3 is TGTGCCAGCTCACGCACGGGACAGACCTACGAGCAGTACTTC.

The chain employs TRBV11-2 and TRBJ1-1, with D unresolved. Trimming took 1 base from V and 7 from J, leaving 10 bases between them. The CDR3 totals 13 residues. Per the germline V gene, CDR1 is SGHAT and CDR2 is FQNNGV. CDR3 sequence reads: CASSLVSRVEAFF. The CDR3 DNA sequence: TGTGCCAGCAGCTTAGTGTCAAGAGTTGAAGCTTTCTTT.

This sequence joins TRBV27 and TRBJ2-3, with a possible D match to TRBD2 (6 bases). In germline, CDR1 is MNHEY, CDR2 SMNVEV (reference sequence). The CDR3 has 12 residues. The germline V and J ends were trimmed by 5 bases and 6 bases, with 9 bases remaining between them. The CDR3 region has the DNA TGTGCCAGCAGTGCCGGGAGCGATACGCAGTATTTT. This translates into CASSAGSDTQYF.

CDR3 in DNA: TGTGCCAGTAGGGGCAGGGACACTGAAGCTTTCTTT. It encodes CASRGRDTEAFF. The rearrangement links TRBV19 to TRBJ1-1, with a possible D match to TRBD1 (5 bases). CDR1 LNHDA and CDR2 SQIVND come from the germline V gene (reference sequence). This CDR3 is built from 12 residues. Trimming cost V 6 bases and J 3 bases, with 8 bases left between them.

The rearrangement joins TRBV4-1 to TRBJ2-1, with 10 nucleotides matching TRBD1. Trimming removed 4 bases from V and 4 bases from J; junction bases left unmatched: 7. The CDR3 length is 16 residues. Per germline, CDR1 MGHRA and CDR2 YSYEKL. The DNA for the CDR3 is TGCGCCAGCAGCCCCCCTCTGGACAGGGGGTACAATGAGCAGTTCTTC. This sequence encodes CASSPPLDRGYNEQFF.

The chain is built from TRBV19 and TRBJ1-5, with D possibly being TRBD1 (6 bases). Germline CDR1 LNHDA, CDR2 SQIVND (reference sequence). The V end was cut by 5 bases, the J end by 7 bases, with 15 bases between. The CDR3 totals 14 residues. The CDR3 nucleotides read TGTGCCAGTAGTCCCGGGACACCCCCCCAGCCCCAGCATTTT. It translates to CASSPGTPPQPQHF.

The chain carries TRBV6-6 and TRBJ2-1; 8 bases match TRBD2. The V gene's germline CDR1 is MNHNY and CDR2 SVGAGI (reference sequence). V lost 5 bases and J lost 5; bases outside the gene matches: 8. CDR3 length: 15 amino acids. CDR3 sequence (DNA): TGTGCCAGCAGTAACGGTGGTAGCGGGAACAATGAGCAGTTCTTC. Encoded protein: CASSNGGSGNNEQFF.

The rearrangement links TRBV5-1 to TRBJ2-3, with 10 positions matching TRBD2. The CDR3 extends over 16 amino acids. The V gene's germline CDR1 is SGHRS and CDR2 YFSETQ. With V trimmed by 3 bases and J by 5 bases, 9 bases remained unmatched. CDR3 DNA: TGCGCCAGCAGCTCCACTAGCGGGGCCTGGGGAGATACGCAGTATTTT. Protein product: CASSSTSGAWGDTQYF.

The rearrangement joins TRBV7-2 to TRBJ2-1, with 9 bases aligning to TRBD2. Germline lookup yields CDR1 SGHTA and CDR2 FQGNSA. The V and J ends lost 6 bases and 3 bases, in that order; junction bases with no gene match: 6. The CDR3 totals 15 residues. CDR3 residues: CASRQRTSDYNEQFF. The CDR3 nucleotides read TGTGCCAGCAGACAAAGGACTAGCGACTACAATGAGCAGTTCTTC.

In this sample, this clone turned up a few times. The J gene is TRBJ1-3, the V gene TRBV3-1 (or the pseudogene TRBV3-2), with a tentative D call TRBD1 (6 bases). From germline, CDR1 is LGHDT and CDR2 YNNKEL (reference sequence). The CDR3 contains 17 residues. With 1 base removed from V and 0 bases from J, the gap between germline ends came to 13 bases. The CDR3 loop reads CASSQAGTGYSGNTIYF. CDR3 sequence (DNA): TGTGCCAGCAGCCAAGCCGGCACAGGGTACTCTGGAAACACCATATATTTT.

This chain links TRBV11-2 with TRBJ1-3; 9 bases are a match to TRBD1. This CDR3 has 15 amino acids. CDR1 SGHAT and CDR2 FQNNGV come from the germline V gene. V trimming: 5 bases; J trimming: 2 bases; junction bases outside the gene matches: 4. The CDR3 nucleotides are TGTGCCAGCAGCCAAACAGGGGGCCCTGGAAACACCATATATTTT. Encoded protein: CASSQTGGPGNTIYF.

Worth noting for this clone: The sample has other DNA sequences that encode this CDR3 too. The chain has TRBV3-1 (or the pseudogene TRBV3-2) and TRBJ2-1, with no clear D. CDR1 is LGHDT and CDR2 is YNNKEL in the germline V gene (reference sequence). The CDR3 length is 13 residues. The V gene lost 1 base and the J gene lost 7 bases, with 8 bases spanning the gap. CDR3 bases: TGTGCCAGCAGCCAAGGGCGCGGTAATGAGCAGTTCTTC. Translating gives CASSQGRGNEQFF.

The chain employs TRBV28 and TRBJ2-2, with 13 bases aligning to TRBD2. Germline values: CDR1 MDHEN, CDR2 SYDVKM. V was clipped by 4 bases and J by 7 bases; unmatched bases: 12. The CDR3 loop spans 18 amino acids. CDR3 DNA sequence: TGTGCCAGCAGTTCAGAGGGACTAGCGGGATTACTTGGCGGGGAGCTGTTTTTT. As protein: CASSSEGLAGLLGGELFF. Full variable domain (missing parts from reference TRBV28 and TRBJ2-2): DVKVTQSSRYLVKRTGEKVFLECVQDMDHENMFWYRQDPGLGLRLIYFSYDVKMKEKGDIPEGYSVSREKKERFSLILESASTNQTSMYLCASSSEGLAGLLGGELFFGEGSRLTVL.

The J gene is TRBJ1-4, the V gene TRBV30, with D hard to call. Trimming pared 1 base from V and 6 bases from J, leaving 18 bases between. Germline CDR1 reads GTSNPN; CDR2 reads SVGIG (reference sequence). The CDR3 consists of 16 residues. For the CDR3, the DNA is TGTGCCTGGAGTGGAGCCAGCCTTCTGAGGGATGAAAAACTGTTTTTT. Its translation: CAWSGASLLRDEKLFF.